A single sample gave rise to the 5 T cell receptor beta chains below, sequenced in a study of shared T cell receptors in the human thymus. TCRdb keeps only in-frame clones here, not all; method: immunoSEQ multiplex PCR. There are about 380,000 clones in the sample; approximately 95% occur only once, and approximately 0.02% lies in the top ten. The specimen sequenced was thymocytes. All receptors come from a human donor.

The J gene is TRBJ2-3, the V gene TRBV6-6, with D maybe TRBD2 (6 bases). The ends were cut back, 5 bases at V and 2 bases at J, with 11 bases in the middle. Per germline, CDR1 MNHNY and CDR2 SVGAGI (reference sequence). The CDR3 runs 14 residues. The CDR3 is CASSPGANTDTQYF. In DNA form, the CDR3 reads TGTGCCAGCAGTCCGGGAGCAAACACAGATACGCAGTATTTT.

This chain connects TRBV6-1 to TRBJ1-5, with 8 bases aligning to TRBD1. The germline V gene encodes CDR1 MNHNS and CDR2 SASEGT. CDR3 size: 13 residues. V was pared by 8 bases and J by 5 bases, with 5 bases of the junction left unmatched. CDR3 loop: CASGNRGDQPQHF. CDR3 bases: TGTGCCAGCGGCAACAGGGGGGATCAGCCCCAGCATTTT.

This chain connects TRBV27 to TRBJ2-7; the match to TRBD2 covers 8 bases. The J segment lost 3 bases and the V segment lost 5 bases, leaving 9 bases of the junction unmatched. Germline CDR1 MNHEY, CDR2 SMNVEV (reference sequence). The CDR3 has 15 residues. The DNA of the CDR3 is TGTGCCAGCAGTCCCTTGGCGGGAGGCCTCTACGAGCAGTACTTC. Encoded protein: CASSPLAGGLYEQYF.

This chain joins TRBV6-1 and TRBJ2-1; D is unclear. Per the germline V gene, CDR1 is MNHNS and CDR2 is SASEGT. With 2 bases removed from V and 8 bases from J, the gap between germline ends came to 10 bases. The CDR3 is 13 residues long. The CDR3 spells CASSELPRDEQFF. CDR3 in DNA: TGTGCCAGCAGTGAATTGCCAAGAGATGAGCAGTTCTTC.

The chain combines TRBV7-8 with TRBJ1-2; D is unclear. The germline V gene encodes CDR1 SGHVS and CDR2 FQNEAQ. Deletions cut 1 base from V and 4 bases from J, with 10 bases between. The CDR3 has 14 residues. The CDR3 nucleotides read TGTGCCAGCAGCTTAGTTCAGGCGGGCTATGGCTACACCTTC. Translated: CASSLVQAGYGYTF.